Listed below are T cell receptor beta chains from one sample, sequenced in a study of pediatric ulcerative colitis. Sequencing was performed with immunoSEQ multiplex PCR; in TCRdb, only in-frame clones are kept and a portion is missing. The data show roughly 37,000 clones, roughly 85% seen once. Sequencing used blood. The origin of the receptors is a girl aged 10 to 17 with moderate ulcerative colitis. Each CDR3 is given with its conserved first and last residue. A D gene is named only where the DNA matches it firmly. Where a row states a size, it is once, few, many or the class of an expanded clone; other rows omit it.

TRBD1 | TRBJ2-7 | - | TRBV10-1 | CASATTGERGEQYF | TGCGCCAGCGCCACGACAGGGGAAAGGGGCGAGCAGTACTTC
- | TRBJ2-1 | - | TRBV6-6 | CASGVSFGNEQFF | TGTGCCAGCGGAGTCTCCTTCGGCAATGAGCAGTTCTTC
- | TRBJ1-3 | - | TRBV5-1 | CASSEPGSGNTIYF | TGCGCCAGCAGCGAACCCGGCTCTGGAAACACCATATATTTT
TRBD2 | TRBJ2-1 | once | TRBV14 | CASSQDRGRLAGNEQFF | TGTGCCAGCAGCCAAGATCGGGGTCGCCTAGCGGGTAATGAGCAGTTCTTC
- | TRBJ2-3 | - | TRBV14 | CASSQVGPKDTQYF | TGTGCCAGCAGCCAAGTGGGCCCTAAAGATACGCAGTATTTT
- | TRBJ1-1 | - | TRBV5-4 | CASSLFRGMNTEAFF | TGTGCCAGCAGCTTGTTTAGGGGAATGAACACTGAAGCTTTCTTT
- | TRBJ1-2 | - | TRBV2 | CASSGSGERSNYGYTF | TGTGCCAGCAGTGGTTCAGGGGAGAGATCTAACTATGGCTACACCTTC
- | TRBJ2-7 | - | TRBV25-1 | CASSDMSRSYEQYF | TGTGCCAGCAGTGACATGAGTAGAAGCTACGAGCAGTACTTC
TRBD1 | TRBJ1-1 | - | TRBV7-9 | CASSSWTGMNTEAFF | TGTGCCAGCAGCTCCTGGACAGGGATGAACACTGAAGCTTTCTTT
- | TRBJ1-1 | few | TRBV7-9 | CASSLYSDGTEAFF | TGTGCCAGCAGCTTGTATTCGGACGGGACTGAAGCTTTCTTT
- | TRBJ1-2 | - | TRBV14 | CASSQVSAGISGYTF | TGTGCCAGCAGCCAAGTGTCGGCGGGGATTTCTGGCTACACCTTC
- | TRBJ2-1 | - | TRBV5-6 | CASSFRGVNNEQFF | TGTGCCAGCAGCTTCAGGGGGGTTAACAATGAGCAGTTCTTC
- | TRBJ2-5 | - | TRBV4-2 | CASSQDRNEETQYF | TGTGCCAGCAGCCAAGATAGGAATGAAGAGACCCAGTACTTC
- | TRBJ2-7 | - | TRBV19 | CASSTGADYEQYF | TGTGCCAGTAGTACAGGGGCTGACTACGAGCAGTACTTC
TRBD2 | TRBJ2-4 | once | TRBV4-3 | CASSQDFSGGAIQYF | TGCGCCAGCAGCCAAGATTTTAGCGGGGGGGCCATTCAGTACTTC
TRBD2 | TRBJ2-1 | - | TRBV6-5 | CASCGSSYNEQFF | TGTGCCAGCTGCGGGAGCTCCTACAATGAGCAGTTCTTC
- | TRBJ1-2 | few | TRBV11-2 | CASSLGVSSGYTF | TGTGCCAGCAGCTTAGGAGTATCCTCTGGCTACACCTTC
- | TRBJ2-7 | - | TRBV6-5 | CASSYSAGRPYEQYF | TGTGCCAGCAGTTACTCGGCGGGGCGGCCCTACGAGCAGTACTTC
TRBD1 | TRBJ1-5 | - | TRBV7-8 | CASSPTGDSNQPQHF | TGTGCCAGCAGCCCCACAGGGGATAGCAATCAGCCCCAGCATTTT
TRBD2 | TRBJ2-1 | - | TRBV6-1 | CASSELPSGGLYNEQFF | TGTGCCAGCAGTGAATTACCGAGCGGGGGCCTATACAATGAGCAGTTCTTC
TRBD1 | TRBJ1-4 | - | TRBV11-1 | CASSPGTGRNEKLFF | TGTGCCAGCAGCCCAGGGACAGGGCGAAATGAAAAACTGTTTTTT
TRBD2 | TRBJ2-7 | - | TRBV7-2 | CASSFVLAGAHEQYF | TGTGCCAGCAGCTTTGTGCTAGCGGGAGCCCACGAGCAGTACTTC
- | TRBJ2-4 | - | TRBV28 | CASRDFKNIQYF | TGTGCCAGCAGAGACTTTAAAAACATTCAGTACTTC
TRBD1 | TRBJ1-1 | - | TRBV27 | CASSLGQAFLRGNTEAFF | TGTGCCAGCAGTTTAGGACAGGCCTTTCTCCGGGGGAACACTGAAGCTTTCTTT
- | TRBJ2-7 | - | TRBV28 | CASSLSVGLYEQYF | TGTGCCAGCAGTTTGTCTGTCGGACTCTACGAGCAGTACTTC
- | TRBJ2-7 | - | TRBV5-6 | CASSLYGDRAAYEQYF | TGTGCCAGCAGCTTGTACGGCGACCGGGCGGCCTACGAGCAGTACTTC
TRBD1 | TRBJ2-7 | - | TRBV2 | CASNKGQAYEQYF | TGTGCCAGCAATAAGGGACAGGCCTACGAGCAGTACTTC
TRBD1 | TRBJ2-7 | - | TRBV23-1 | CASSQRTGGRYEQYF | TGCGCCAGCAGTCAGAGGACAGGGGGTAGGTACGAGCAGTACTTC
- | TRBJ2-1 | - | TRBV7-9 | CASSRSNEQFF | TGTGCCAGCAGCCGGAGCAATGAGCAGTTCTTC
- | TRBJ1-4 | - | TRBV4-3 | CASSQGRPNEKLFF | TGCGCCAGCAGCCAAGGACGGCCAAATGAAAAACTGTTTTTT
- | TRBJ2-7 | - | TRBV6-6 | CASSLSPAGLSYEQYF | TGTGCCAGCAGTTTAAGTCCGGCAGGGCTTTCCTACGAGCAGTACTTC
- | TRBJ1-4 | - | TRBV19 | CASSITGSNEKLFF | TGTGCCAGTAGTATAACCGGGAGCAATGAAAAACTGTTTTTT
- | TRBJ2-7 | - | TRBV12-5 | CASGVGILVEQYF | TGTGCTAGTGGTGTCGGGATCTTGGTCGAGCAGTACTTC
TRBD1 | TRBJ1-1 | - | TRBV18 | CASSQTGGNTEAFF | TGTGCCAGCTCACAGACAGGGGGGAACACTGAAGCTTTCTTT
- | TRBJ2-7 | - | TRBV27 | CASSRREPLGGTYEQYF | TGTGCCAGCAGCCGCAGGGAGCCTTTAGGTGGGACCTACGAGCAGTACTTC
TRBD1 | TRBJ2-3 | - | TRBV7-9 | CASSPGQGTDTQYF | TGTGCCAGCAGCCCAGGACAGGGAACAGATACGCAGTATTTT
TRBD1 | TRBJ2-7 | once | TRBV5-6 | CASSLLRDRGLYEQYF | TGTGCCAGCAGCTTATTACGGGACAGGGGTCTCTACGAGCAGTACTTC
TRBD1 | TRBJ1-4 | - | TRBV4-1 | CASSPLPGQAKEKLFF | TGCGCCAGCAGCCCCCTCCCGGGACAGGCAAAGGAAAAACTGTTTTTT
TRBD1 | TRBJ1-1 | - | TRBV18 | CASSPYRTGGNTEAFF | TGTGCCAGCTCACCATATCGGACAGGGGGCAACACTGAAGCTTTCTTT
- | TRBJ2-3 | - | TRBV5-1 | CASSGRLIPDTQYF | TGCGCCAGCAGCGGAAGATTGATACCAGATACGCAGTATTTT
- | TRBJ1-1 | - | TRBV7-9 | CASRYDKNTEAFF | TGTGCCAGCAGATACGACAAGAACACTGAAGCTTTCTTT
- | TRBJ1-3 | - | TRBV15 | CATSRRNTNSGNTIYF | TGTGCCACCAGCAGAAGAAACACCAACTCTGGAAACACCATATATTTT
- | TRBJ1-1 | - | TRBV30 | CAWTLGGTNEAFF | TGTGCCTGGACCCTTGGAGGGACAAATGAAGCTTTCTTT
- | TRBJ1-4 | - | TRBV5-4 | CASSSEGSNEKLFF | TGTGCCAGCAGCTCGGAGGGATCCAATGAAAAACTGTTTTTT
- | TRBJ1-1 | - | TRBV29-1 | CSVEVGGSGTEAFF | TGCAGCGTTGAAGTTGGAGGGAGTGGGACTGAAGCTTTCTTT
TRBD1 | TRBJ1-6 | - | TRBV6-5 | CAGRSPGQGNSPLHF | TGTGCCGGCAGGTCTCCGGGACAGGGAAATTCACCCCTCCACTTT
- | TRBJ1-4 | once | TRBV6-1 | CASSGQSGEKLFF | TGTGCCAGCAGTGGCCAGTCAGGGGAAAAACTGTTTTTT
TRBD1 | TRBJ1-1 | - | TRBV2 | CASSLGQGNTEAFF | TGTGCCAGCAGTCTAGGACAGGGGAACACTGAAGCTTTCTTT